Below, 8 T cell receptor beta chains from the same sample are listed, as sequenced in a study of T-cell memory formation after mild COVID-19. TCRdb re-called the 5' RACE reads with MiXCR, one entry per CDR3 protein. Here the sample spans approximately 110,000 distinct CDR3 sequences, 20% to 25% being singletons. Sequencing input: PBMCs or a T cell subset sorted from them (not recorded which). The receptor set was obtained from a man aged 18 to 29 who had mild COVID-19 (a few samples of this study predate the infection). Cell type and time point are not known.

The rearrangement uses TRBV7-2 and TRBJ1-6, with D uncertain. Germline CDR1 and CDR2: SGHTA and FQGNSA. The CDR3 length is 14 residues. Trimming shortened V by 6 bases and J by 4 bases, and 10 bases separated the two germline ends. CDR3 coding DNA: TGTGCCAGCAGGCTTGGCCGATATAATTCACCCCTCCACTTT. The encoded protein is CASRLGRYNSPLHF.

This clonotype was picked up a small number of times. The V call is TRBV4-1, the J call TRBJ1-2; possible D gene TRBD1, 5 bases. Germline CDR1 reads MGHRA; CDR2 reads YSYEKL. Trimming took off 5 bases at V and 8 bases at J, with 18 bases between the two ends. The CDR3 length is 14 residues. The DNA of the CDR3 is TGCGCCAGCAGCAGTCTGGTCAGGGTTAGAGGCTACACCTTC. It specifies CASSSLVRVRGYTF.

This clonotype was found a few times. The J gene is TRBJ2-1, the V gene TRBV20-1; weak D call: TRBD2 (5 bases). Germline V gene data show CDR1 as DFQATT and CDR2 as SNEGSKA (reference sequence). The CDR3 is 12 amino acids. V shed 4 bases and J shed 6 bases, with 10 bases lying between them. The CDR3 loop is CSATPGGNEQFF. CDR3 in DNA: TGCAGTGCTACCCCCGGAGGCAATGAGCAGTTCTTC.

This clonotype was recorded a few times. The chain uses TRBV11-2 and TRBJ1-6, with 9 bases fitting TRBD1. The germline V gene encodes CDR1 SGHAT and CDR2 FQNNGV. CDR3 size: 21 residues. The trim removed 1 base at V and 0 bases at J, leaving 13 bases unmatched. CDR3 loop: CASSLAWPGTGRSSYNSPLHF. The CDR3, as DNA: TGTGCCAGCAGCTTAGCTTGGCCCGGGACAGGGAGGAGCTCCTATAATTCACCCCTCCACTTT.

V and J are TRBV4-1 and TRBJ2-1; 7 bases map to TRBD2. This CDR3 is built from 16 residues. Germline V gene lookup returns CDR1 MGHRA and CDR2 YSYEKL. Unmatched junction bases numbered 12, after V lost 3 bases and J lost 7 bases. In DNA form, the CDR3 reads TGCGCCAGCAGCCAGTCCGGGACTAACCCTAAGAATGAGCAGTTCTTC. Residues: CASSQSGTNPKNEQFF.

The CDR3 DNA sequence: TGTGCCACCCGCCTAGGGGGAGATGGCTACACCTTC. This sequence encodes CATRLGGDGYTF. V and J are TRBV6-5 and TRBJ1-2; maybe TRBD1 (6 bases). Germline-derived CDR1 and CDR2 are MNHEY and SVGAGI. V shed 10 bases and J shed 6 bases, with 15 bases lying between them. The CDR3 contains 12 residues.

This clonotype turned up a few times. The chain combines TRBV7-9 with TRBJ2-6, with D unclear. The CDR3 has 15 residues. CDR1 and CDR2 (germline): SEHNR, FQNEAQ (reference sequence). The ends were cut back, 2 bases at V and 4 bases at J, with 9 bases in the middle. This chain's CDR3 is CASSLTFLGANVLTF. The CDR3, as DNA: TGTGCCAGCAGCTTAACGTTTCTGGGGGCCAACGTCCTGACTTTC.

This chain connects TRBV5-1 to TRBJ2-2; no clear D gene. Trimming removed 1 base at V and 1 base at J, with 11 bases between. Germline assignment: CDR1 SGHRS and CDR2 YFSETQ. The CDR3 totals 16 residues. The CDR3 sequence: CASSLRATENTGELFF. The CDR3 nucleotides are TGCGCCAGCAGCTTGAGGGCAACAGAGAACACCGGGGAGCTGTTTTTT.